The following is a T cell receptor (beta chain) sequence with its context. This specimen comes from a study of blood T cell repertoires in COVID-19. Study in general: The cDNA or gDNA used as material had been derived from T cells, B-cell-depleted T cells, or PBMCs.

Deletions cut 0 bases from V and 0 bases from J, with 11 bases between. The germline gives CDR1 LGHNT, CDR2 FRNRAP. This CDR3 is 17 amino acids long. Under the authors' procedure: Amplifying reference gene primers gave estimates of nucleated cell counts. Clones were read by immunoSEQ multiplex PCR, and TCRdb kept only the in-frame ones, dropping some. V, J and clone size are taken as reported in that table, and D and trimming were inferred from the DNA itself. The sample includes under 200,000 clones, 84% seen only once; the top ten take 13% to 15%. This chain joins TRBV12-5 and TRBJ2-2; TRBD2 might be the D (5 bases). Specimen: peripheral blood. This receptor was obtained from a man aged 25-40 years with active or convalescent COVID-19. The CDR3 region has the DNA TGTGCTAGTGGTTTGGTAGGAAGGGAGTCGAACACCGGGGAGCTGTTTTTT. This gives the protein CASGLVGRESNTGELFF.